The 11 T cell receptor beta chains below were found in one sample sequenced in a study of regulatory T cells in long-lasting Graves disease. Time point denoted: newly diagnosed GD, antithyroid drugs for less than 3 months. Construction of the TCR library relied on RNA isolated from PBMCs. Construction of the TCR beta libraries employed iRepertoire HTBI primers in conjunction with Arm-PCR of CDR3 regions. TCRdb analysed the multiplex PCR reads with MiXCR anew, one entry per CDR3 protein. The sample includes about 500,000 distinct CDR3 sequences, around 15% of them seen just once. The same data also went into a second study, on T cells in Graves' hyperthyroidism and ophthalmopathy.

Here the sequenced sample was peripheral blood mononuclear cells (PBMCs), taken at new diagnosis, from a patient treated with antithyroid drugs. Every receptor here comes from a man aged 35-49 years with Graves disease.

In this sample, this clonotype turned up many times. The gene calls are TRBV11-3 and TRBJ1-6, with 9 bases lining up with TRBD1. V lost 6 bases and J lost 7; bases outside the gene matches: 4. The CDR3 has 14 residues. Germline values: CDR1 SGHNT, CDR2 YENEEA. The CDR3 here is CASSWDRENSPLHF. The CDR3 nucleotides read TGTGCCAGCAGTTGGGACAGGGAAAATTCACCCCTCCACTTT.

This clonotype was detected a few times. The J gene is TRBJ2-5, the V gene TRBV9; D not resolved. The CDR3 is 15 residues long. Per germline, CDR1 SGDLS and CDR2 YYNGEE. Trimming cost V 4 bases and J 1 base, with 14 bases left between them. The CDR3 spells CASSYWGRVQETQYF. CDR3 coding DNA: TGTGCCAGCAGCTACTGGGGAAGGGTCCAAGAGACCCAGTACTTC.

The CDR3 bases are TGTGCCATCAGGGGAACGGACAGGGGGTTGGGCTACACCTTC. Translated: CAIRGTDRGLGYTF. The chain is built from TRBV10-3 and TRBJ1-2; 10 bases line up with TRBD1. This CDR3 spans 14 amino acids. Germline CDR1 reads ENHRY; CDR2 reads SYGVKD. V was pared by 6 bases and J by 8 bases, with 9 bases of the junction left unmatched.

This clonotype was found many times. The chain is built from TRBV28 and TRBJ2-5; 8 nucleotides agree with TRBD1. V gave up 3 bases and J gave up 5 bases; unmatched junction bases: 5. This CDR3 is 14 amino acids long. Germline lookup yields CDR1 MDHEN and CDR2 SYDVKM. The CDR3 coding sequence is TGTGCCAGCAGTTTTGTCAGGGGGCGGGAGACCCAGTACTTC. Amino acid sequence: CASSFVRGRETQYF.

Comment on this clonotype: A far larger clone is just one base off, so this is likely a read error. V usage is TRBV11-3 and J usage is TRBJ2-7; D might be TRBD2 (5 bases). CDR3 length: 14 residues. V lost 6 bases, J lost 3 bases, and 15 bases lay in between. Germline V gene lookup returns CDR1 SGHNT and CDR2 YENEEA. CDR3 sequence: CASRARTGVYEQYF. For the CDR3, the DNA is TGTGCCAGCAGAGCCCGGACTGGGGTCTACGAGCAGTACTTC.

The sample holds many counts of this clonotype. The chain joins TRBV28 to TRBJ2-7, with 7 bases lining up with TRBD2. This CDR3 is built from 16 residues. V was pared by 3 bases and J by 0 bases, with 8 bases of the junction left unmatched. CDR1 and CDR2 from the germline V gene are MDHEN and SYDVKM. CDR3 sequence: CASSFRGRGVSYEQYF. CDR3 DNA: TGTGCCAGCAGTTTTCGGGGGAGGGGAGTCTCCTACGAGCAGTACTTC.

The sample holds one count of this clonotype. The CDR3 DNA sequence: TGTGCCAGCAGCCTCACTTCGACTCCCAACACCGGGGAGCTGTTTTTT. This gives the protein CASSLTSTPNTGELFF. The V gene is TRBV7-6, the J gene TRBJ2-2; D is ambiguous. V was trimmed by 5 bases and J by 2 bases, leaving 15 bases between them. Germline CDR1 is SGHVS and CDR2 is FNYEAQ. The CDR3 consists of 16 residues.

At least ten counts were recorded for this clonotype. The genes are TRBV4-1 and TRBJ2-1; the match to TRBD2 covers 8 bases. Germline V gene sequence: CDR1 MGHRA, CDR2 YSYEKL. CDR3 length: 17 amino acids. V gave up 0 bases and J gave up 5 bases; unmatched junction bases: 9. CDR3 in amino acids: CASSQEARLAGDNEQFF. The CDR3 nucleotides are TGCGCCAGCAGCCAAGAAGCGCGGCTAGCGGGTGACAATGAGCAGTTCTTC.

This clonotype was seen many times. The chain is built from TRBV10-2 and TRBJ2-1; 11 bases align to TRBD2. The V gene end was trimmed by 7 bases and the J gene end by 5 bases; junction bases not matched to a gene: 7. The CDR3 loop spans 15 amino acids. The germline gives CDR1 WSHSY, CDR2 SAAADI. This chain's CDR3 is CASKGLAGGNNEQFF. The CDR3 DNA reads TGCGCCAGCAAGGGGCTAGCGGGAGGTAACAATGAGCAGTTCTTC.

This clonotype was observed at least ten times. The chain recombines TRBV2 with TRBJ1-5; 7 positions match TRBD1. The CDR3 length is 13 residues. V trimming: 6 bases; J trimming: 4 bases; junction bases outside the gene matches: 3. CDR1 SNHLY and CDR2 FYNNEI come from the germline V gene. CDR3 DNA: TGTGCCAGCAGACAGGGGCAGAATCAGCCCCAGCATTTT. Its translation: CASRQGQNQPQHF.

Ten or more counts support this clonotype. The chain couples TRBV28 to TRBJ2-1; TRBD2 might be the D (7 bases). Per germline, CDR1 MDHEN and CDR2 SYDVKM. V lost 7 bases and J 2 bases, leaving 12 bases between the germline ends. There are 14 residues in the CDR3. The CDR3 region is CASTVGGPYNEQFF. CDR3 nucleotide sequence: TGTGCCAGCACCGTCGGGGGGCCCTACAATGAGCAGTTCTTC.